The 3 T cell receptor beta chains given below trace back to one sample, sequenced in a study of T cells in Graves' hyperthyroidism and ophthalmopathy. Researchers amplified the TCR beta CDR3 regions from RNA transcripts. In the first-round RT-PCR of the TCR CDR3, the HTBI primer set was used. Using its own MiXCR run on the multiplex PCR reads, TCRdb lists one record per CDR3 protein. The sample records around 600,000 distinct CDR3 sequences, 12% to 15% being singletons. Sequencing input: blood. All receptors come from a woman aged 18-35 years with Graves' ophthalmopathy.

This clonotype was seen ten or more times. The chain couples TRBV12-3 or TRBV12-4 to TRBJ2-1; 8 bases match TRBD2. V lost 6 bases, J lost 0 bases, and 4 bases stayed unmatched. The CDR3 is 15 residues long. The CDR3 nucleotides are TGTGCCAGCAGGCTAGCGGGTAGCTCCTACAATGAGCAGTTCTTC. This translates into CASRLAGSSYNEQFF.

In its sample, this clonotype was seen many times. The V call is TRBV20-1, the J call TRBJ1-2; D is unclear. Germline assignment: CDR1 DFQATT and CDR2 SNEGSKA (reference sequence). Trimming removed 1 base at V and 5 bases at J, with 8 bases between. The CDR3 consists of 12 residues. The CDR3 DNA is TGCAGTGCTAGAGTCGAAGCGTATGGCTACACCTTC. It yields the protein CSARVEAYGYTF.

The chain uses TRBV2 and TRBJ2-1, with 7 bases fitting TRBD2. The germline gives CDR1 SNHLY, CDR2 FYNNEI. The CDR3 spans 18 residues. The V and J ends lost 3 bases and 2 bases, in that order; junction bases with no gene match: 13. Here the CDR3 DNA reads TGTGCCAGCAGTGAGGATGGCGGGAGCCCCTCTACCTACAATGAGCAGTTCTTC. Its translation is CASSEDGGSPSTYNEQFF.